These 12 T cell receptor beta chains came from one sample sequenced in a study of response to subunit inactivated influenza vaccine. MiXCR, applied by TCRdb to the RT-PCR reads, yields one record per CDR3 protein. The data hold some 600,000 distinct CDR3 sequences, with 14% observed a single time. Material: PBMCs from blood, obtained roughly 2 weeks before vaccination. These receptors were collected from a man in his fifties or sixties who received an inactivated influenza vaccine.

This clonotype has just a few counts. V gene TRBV5-4 combines with J gene TRBJ2-3, with TRBD2 matching over 15 bases. The CDR3 spans 17 residues. Losses at the gene ends were 1 base for V and 6 bases for J; bases not matched to a gene: 6. Germline V gene sequence: CDR1 SGHNT, CDR2 YYREEE (reference sequence). CDR3 residues: CASSLLGLAGGADTQYF. The CDR3 DNA is TGTGCCAGCAGCTTGTTGGGACTAGCGGGAGGAGCGGATACGCAGTATTTT.

This clonotype was recorded many times. The chain employs TRBV29-1 and TRBJ2-1, with 8 bases matching TRBD2. The CDR3 is made up of 12 amino acids. Trimming took 3 bases from V and 14 from J; bases not matched to a gene: 9. CDR1 is SQVTM, CDR2 ANQGSEA, per germline. The CDR3 loop is CSVDGGAGTKFF. CDR3 DNA sequence: TGCAGCGTTGACGGGGGGGCCGGTACGAAGTTCTTC.

The chain carries TRBV7-8 and TRBJ1-6, with 9 bases fitting TRBD1. The germline V gene encodes CDR1 SGHVS and CDR2 FQNEAQ. V lost 5 bases, J lost 5 bases, and 4 bases stayed unmatched. The CDR3 has 15 residues. The CDR3 is CASSTDRGDNSPLHF. In DNA form, the CDR3 reads TGTGCCAGCAGCACAGACAGGGGGGATAATTCACCCCTCCACTTT.

This clonotype showed up just a few times. The rearrangement joins TRBV7-3 to TRBJ2-3, with 8 bases identical to TRBD1. The CDR3 is 15 residues long. Germline CDR1 is SGHTA and CDR2 is FQGTGA. J lost 6 bases, V lost 5 bases, and 10 bases had no gene match. The CDR3 DNA is TGTGCCAGCAGCCAGTCCTGGACAGGGAGGGATACGCAGTATTTT. This gives the protein CASSQSWTGRDTQYF.

This clonotype was seen a handful of times. The V call is TRBV9, the J call TRBJ2-6; D gene uncertain. From germline, CDR1 is SGDLS and CDR2 YYNGEE. V lost 4 bases and J lost 0, with 17 bases in between. The CDR3 extends over 18 amino acids. The CDR3: CASSTPAPSNSGANVLTF. The CDR3 nucleotides read TGTGCCAGCAGCACCCCAGCGCCTTCAAACTCTGGGGCCAACGTCCTGACTTTC.

V and J are TRBV10-3 and TRBJ2-3; no clear D gene. This CDR3 has 12 amino acids. From germline, CDR1 is ENHRY and CDR2 SYGVKD. The V gene lost 3 bases and the J gene lost 8 bases, with 9 bases spanning the gap. The CDR3 loop reads CAISEALGTQYF. The CDR3 bases are TGTGCCATCAGTGAAGCTTTGGGTACGCAGTATTTT.

Concerning this clonotype itself: As the CDR3 is not closed by the conserved phenylalanine or tryptophan, this likely results from a read error. This rearrangement joins TRBV12-3 or TRBV12-4 to TRBJ1-1; D gene uncertain. V gave up 0 bases and J gave up 5 bases, with 10 bases separating them. This CDR3 contains 14 residues. The CDR3 here is CASSLARVMTEAFL. The CDR3 DNA is TGTGCCAGCAGTTTAGCGCGGGTTATGACTGAAGCTTTCCTT.

The chain links TRBV11-2 to TRBJ2-1, with a tentative D call TRBD2 (6 bases). V was shortened by 2 bases and J by 4 bases, with 12 bases between the two germline ends. This CDR3 contains 15 residues. CDR1 is SGHAT, CDR2 FQNNGV, per germline. The CDR3 coding sequence is TGTGCCAGCAGCTTAAGGGGACTGATTTACAATGAGCAGTTCTTC. As protein: CASSLRGLIYNEQFF.

The sample holds a few counts of this clonotype. The rearrangement uses TRBV7-2 and TRBJ1-2; TRBD1 might be the D (5 bases). This CDR3 has 14 residues. The V gene lost 1 base and the J gene lost 8 bases, with 14 bases spanning the gap. Germline CDR1 reads SGHTA; CDR2 reads FQGNSA. Written as DNA, the CDR3 is TGTGCCAGCAGCTTAGGGGAGCGGGGCAGGGGCTACACCTTC. It encodes CASSLGERGRGYTF.

The chain uses TRBV5-1 and TRBJ2-1; 13 nucleotides match TRBD2. The CDR3 spans 18 residues. Germline lookup yields CDR1 SGHRS and CDR2 YFSETQ. J was trimmed by 9 bases and V by 4 bases; bases with no gene match: 16. The CDR3 is CASSGAPTSGGAVAEQFF. CDR3 in DNA: TGCGCCAGCAGCGGGGCCCCTACTAGCGGGGGGGCCGTAGCTGAGCAGTTCTTC.

The chain employs TRBV27 and TRBJ2-2, with D maybe TRBD1 (6 bases). CDR1 and CDR2 from the germline V gene are MNHEY and SMNVEV (reference sequence). This CDR3 is 14 amino acids long. The V end lost 6 bases, the J end lost 7 bases, and 15 bases lay between the germline ends. CDR3 coding DNA: TGTGCCAGCAGACCCGGGACACGGAGCGGGGAGCTGTTTTTT. This translates into CASRPGTRSGELFF.

V gene TRBV20-1 combines with J gene TRBJ2-1; 8 positions match TRBD2. The CDR3 sequence is 14 residues long. The junction had 9 bases not matched to a gene; V was cut back by 3 bases and J by 8 bases. From germline, CDR1 is DFQATT and CDR2 SNEGSKA (reference sequence). The CDR3 region has the DNA TGCAGTGCTAGCGGACTAGCATGGGGCCATGAGCAGTTCTTC. Encoded protein: CSASGLAWGHEQFF.